This entry concerns a single TCR beta chain. Trimming shortened V by 1 base and J by 7 bases, and 8 bases separated the two germline ends. The CDR3 runs 12 residues. Germline-derived CDR1 and CDR2 are SEHNR and FQNEAQ (reference sequence). This specimen comes from a study of cytomegalovirus exposure and HLA in healthy donors. With 60 Vbeta and 13 Jbeta primers, the PCR was carried out. Measured with immunoSEQ multiplex PCR; TCRdb has only the in-frame clones, and not every one. This sample carries about 200,000 clones, roughly 68% of them seen once, and the ten largest clones take around 2.6%. Sequenced sample: PBMCs. The chain has TRBV7-9 and TRBJ2-7; tentative D call: TRBD1 (6 bases). The origin of this receptor is a man aged 35 to 55 in good health and CMV-seropositive. The CDR3 reads CASSLGDREQYF. For the CDR3, the DNA is TGTGCCAGCAGCTTAGGTGACAGGGAGCAGTACTTC.